The sequence of this TCR beta chain was determined in a study of blood T cell repertoires in COVID-19. As for the study in general: The analysed material was cDNA or gDNA that came from T cells, B-cell-depleted T cells, or PBMCs.

Donors in Cohort 3 counted as recovered after two negative PCRs, clearance, or symptom resolution. The table lists this clone with a count of one. CDR3 length: 17 amino acids. With 4 bases clipped from V and 2 bases from J, the junction kept 8 bases outside the gene matches. The data were produced by immunoSEQ multiplex PCR, yet TCRdb's version contains in-frame clones alone and is incomplete. The top ten hold roughly 3% of the sample, which has about 270,000 clones, roughly nine tenths seen once. Sequencing was performed on PBMCs or T cells enriched from blood (not recorded which). This chain connects TRBV5-3 to TRBJ1-6; 8 positions agree with TRBD1. TRBV5-3 is marked as an open reading frame, function uncertain. The clonotype originates from a woman aged 18-30 years who had recovered from COVID-19. CDR3 loop: CARSAPRGRPYNSPLHF. In nucleotides, the CDR3 is TGTGCCAGAAGCGCACCCAGGGGGCGCCCCTATAATTCACCCCTCCACTTT.